This T cell receptor beta chain was documented in a study of blood T cell repertoires in COVID-19. Study summary: Sample material is recorded as cDNA or gDNA derived from T cells, B-cell-depleted T cells, or PBMCs.

Germline assignment: CDR1 SGHDT and CDR2 YYEEEE. The CDR3 has 13 amino acids. Trimming took off 5 bases at V and 5 bases at J, with 13 bases between the two ends. Sequenced by immunoSEQ multiplex PCR; TCRdb stores in-frame clones only, minus some. The table includes about 170,000 clones, over 75% detected once. This clonotype was obtained from a man in his 60s who had recovered from COVID-19. Source material: peripheral blood. This chain joins TRBV5-6 and TRBJ2-5, with D possibly being TRBD2 (5 bases). CDR3: CASRKEERETQYF. The CDR3 DNA reads as TGTGCCAGCAGAAAAGAAGAGCGGGAGACCCAGTACTTC.